The 14 T cell receptor beta chains given below trace back to one sample, sequenced in a study of Ad26.COV2.S vaccination and SARS-CoV-2 variants. The treatment is: over 15 received Ad26.COV2.S at low or high dose, single or two shots; a few received placebo; per-sample allocation not given. The investigators took samples on day 63 after the first vaccine or placebo injection. This table comes from immunoSEQ multiplex PCR, and its TCRdb copy is limited to in-frame clones, with some not included. The profile shows about 350,000 clones, approximately 86% of them singletons. The specimen was peripheral blood, collected in a trial of Ad26.COV2.S vaccine versus placebo. The receptors here all came from a person aged 18-65 years who received the Ad26.COV2.S COVID-19 vaccine or a placebo.

Note on this clone: Germline is not matched at one junction end, which may reflect a read error. V gene TRBV19 combines with J gene TRBJ1-2, with 7 positions matching TRBD1. The CDR3 has 16 amino acids. Germline V gene sequence: CDR1 LNHDA, CDR2 SQIVND (reference sequence). The CDR3 DNA is TGTGTCAGTAGCACGGCACAGGGGCGTCAGGACTATGGCTACACCTTC. Encoded protein: CVSSTAQGRQDYGYTF.

In this sample, this clone turned up a few times. The V gene is TRBV10-2, the J gene TRBJ2-7, with D possibly being TRBD2 (6 bases). Trimming stripped 3 bases from V and 1 base from J, with 10 bases between. The CDR3 covers 14 residues. CDR1 WSHSY and CDR2 SAAADI come from the germline V gene. The CDR3 reads CASSDPTRSYEQYF. In DNA form, the CDR3 reads TGCGCCAGCAGTGATCCGACTAGATCCTACGAGCAGTACTTC.

The genes are TRBV4-3 and TRBJ1-1; TRBD1 agrees at 7 bases. CDR1 and CDR2 (germline): LGHNA, YSLEER. CDR3 length: 17 amino acids. V gave up 0 bases and J gave up 0 bases; unmatched junction bases: 7. CDR3 loop: CASSQEPGGAMNTEAFF. The DNA of the CDR3 is TGCGCCAGCAGCCAAGAACCAGGGGGGGCAATGAACACTGAAGCTTTCTTT.

This clone was found a few times. Written as DNA, the CDR3 is TGCGCCAGCAGTGAGAGGGTCAGCACGAACACCGGGGAGCTGTTTTTT. Translating it yields CASSERVSTNTGELFF. The rearrangement links TRBV10-1 to TRBJ2-2; no definite D call. The V gene lost 2 bases and the J gene lost 0 bases, with 10 bases spanning the gap. The CDR3 is 16 amino acids. Per germline, CDR1 WNHNN and CDR2 SYGVQD (reference sequence).

V is TRBV2 and J is TRBJ1-4, with D unresolved. The length of the CDR3 is 15 residues. Germline V lookup: CDR1 SNHLY, CDR2 FYNNEI. V lost 2 bases and J 7 bases, leaving 14 bases between the germline ends. This CDR3 is CASSEMGSRGEKLFF. DNA of the CDR3: TGTGCCAGCAGTGAAATGGGGTCCCGAGGTGAAAAACTGTTTTTT.

This clone has more than one count but fewer than ten. The V call is TRBV4-2, the J call TRBJ2-7, with a possible D match to TRBD2 (5 bases). CDR1 LGHNA and CDR2 YNFKEQ come from the germline V gene. V was clipped by 2 bases and J by 1 base, with 9 bases between them. The CDR3 has 14 residues. Written as DNA, the CDR3 is TGTGCCAGCAGCCAACCAGGACTTTCCTACGAGCAGTACTTC. This gives the protein CASSQPGLSYEQYF.

This clone has only one observation. The chain couples TRBV5-1 to TRBJ2-4; 12 bases match TRBD1. V shed 0 bases and J 5 bases; nucleotides not matched to a gene: 6. There are 17 residues in the CDR3. Germline CDR1 reads SGHRS; CDR2 reads YFSETQ. The chain's CDR3 is CASSLDGTGGVQNIQYF. The CDR3 coding sequence is TGCGCCAGCAGCTTGGATGGGACAGGGGGCGTCCAAAACATTCAGTACTTC. The variable domain in full, completed from reference TRBV5-1 and TRBJ2-4, reads KAGVTQTPRYLIKTRGQQVTLSCSPISGHRSVSWYQQTPGQGLQFLFEYFSETQRNKGNFPGRFSGRQFSNSRSEMNVSTLELGDSALYLCASSLDGTGGVQNIQYFGAGTRLSVL.

This clone has a handful of counts. The CDR3 nucleotides are TGTGCCAGTAGTGACTGGCGGGAGACCCAGTACTTC. It specifies CASSDWRETQYF. The gene calls are TRBV19 and TRBJ2-5; no firm D call. The germline V gene encodes CDR1 LNHDA and CDR2 SQIVND (reference sequence). There are 12 residues in the CDR3. V was clipped by 5 bases and J by 5 bases, with 9 bases between them. The entire variable domain, with the rest obtained from reference TRBV19 and TRBJ2-5, is as follows: DGGITQSPKYLFRKEGQNVTLSCEQNLNHDAMYWYRQDPGQGLRLIYYSQIVNDFQKGDIAEGYSVSREKKESFPLTVTSAQKNPTAFYLCASSDWRETQYFGPGTRLLVL.

J is TRBJ2-7 and V is TRBV2; 13 nucleotides agree with TRBD2. Germline trimming cut 6 bases from V and 9 bases from J; bases unmatched to any gene: 11. The CDR3 covers 15 residues. Looked up from germline, CDR1 is SNHLY and CDR2 is FYNNEI. CDR3 residues: CASSDGTSGVYVQYF. CDR3 bases: TGTGCCAGCAGCGATGGGACTAGCGGGGTTTATGTGCAGTACTTC.

The rearrangement uses TRBV11-2 and TRBJ1-2, with D possibly matching TRBD1 (6 bases). Germline assignment: CDR1 SGHAT and CDR2 FQNNGV. V was pared by 5 bases and J by 6 bases, with 22 bases between. This CDR3 has 16 amino acids. The CDR3 here is CASSQGWTTASDGYTF. As DNA, the CDR3 is TGTGCCAGCAGCCAGGGGTGGACGACAGCTTCGGATGGCTACACCTTC.

This clone came up once. The chain couples TRBV7-9 to TRBJ2-1; no definite D call. The V gene lost 5 bases and the J gene lost 4 bases, with 12 bases spanning the gap. Germline lookup yields CDR1 SEHNR and CDR2 FQNEAQ (reference sequence). The CDR3 covers 14 residues. Here the CDR3 DNA reads TGTGCCAGCAGCCAGGACGGATATTACAATGAGCAGTTCTTC. The encoded protein is CASSQDGYYNEQFF.

J is TRBJ2-4 and V is TRBV11-2, with 9 bases matching TRBD1. This CDR3 is 14 amino acids long. V lost 2 bases, J lost 10 bases, and 6 bases stayed unmatched. The germline gives CDR1 SGHAT, CDR2 FQNNGV. CDR3 sequence: CASSLRVGQGIQYF. The CDR3 DNA reads as TGTGCCAGCAGCTTAAGAGTGGGACAGGGTATTCAGTACTTC.

The rearrangement joins TRBV18 to TRBJ2-1; TRBD2 matches at 11 bases. CDR1 and CDR2 from the germline V gene are KGHSH and LQKENI. The CDR3 runs 15 residues. The ends lost 4 bases at V and 8 bases at J; junction bases unmatched: 7. CDR3: CASSLTSGGPDEQFF. The DNA of the CDR3 is TGTGCCAGCTCACTAACTAGCGGGGGTCCGGATGAGCAGTTCTTC.

This sequence joins TRBV3-1 (or the pseudogene TRBV3-2) and TRBJ1-6; D is unresolved. The germline gives CDR1 LGHDT, CDR2 YNNKEL (reference sequence). The CDR3 totals 14 residues. V was trimmed by 4 bases and J by 7 bases, leaving 11 bases between them. CDR3 residues: CASSPRSGNSPLHF. CDR3 DNA sequence: TGTGCCAGCAGCCCTAGGTCCGGAAATTCACCCCTCCACTTT.